This entry concerns a single TCR beta chain. Its antigen is undetermined. These data belong to a study of cytomegalovirus exposure and HLA in healthy donors. Study observations and caveats: Reports indicated that the classifier achieved high specificity and sensitivity in diagnosing cytomegalovirus status.

PCR employed 60 Vbeta and 13 Jbeta primers. The assay was immunoSEQ multiplex PCR, and TCRdb's table has in-frame clones only and misses some. Of some 140,000 clones in the sample, about 74% are singletons; the top ten hold under 4.5%. This CDR3 comprises 15 residues. Germline lookup yields CDR1 MNHNS and CDR2 SASEGT. Losses at the gene ends were 4 bases for V and 5 bases for J; bases not matched to a gene: 10. The sequencing sample was made of PBMCs. This sequence joins TRBV6-1 and TRBJ1-1, with 7 bases identical to TRBD1. This receptor was obtained from a woman aged 40 to 49 in good health and CMV-seronegative. The CDR3 DNA follows: TGTGCCAGCAGTGCCCACAGGGGCGGTGGGACTGAAGCTTTCTTT. It is translated as CASSAHRGGGTEAFF.